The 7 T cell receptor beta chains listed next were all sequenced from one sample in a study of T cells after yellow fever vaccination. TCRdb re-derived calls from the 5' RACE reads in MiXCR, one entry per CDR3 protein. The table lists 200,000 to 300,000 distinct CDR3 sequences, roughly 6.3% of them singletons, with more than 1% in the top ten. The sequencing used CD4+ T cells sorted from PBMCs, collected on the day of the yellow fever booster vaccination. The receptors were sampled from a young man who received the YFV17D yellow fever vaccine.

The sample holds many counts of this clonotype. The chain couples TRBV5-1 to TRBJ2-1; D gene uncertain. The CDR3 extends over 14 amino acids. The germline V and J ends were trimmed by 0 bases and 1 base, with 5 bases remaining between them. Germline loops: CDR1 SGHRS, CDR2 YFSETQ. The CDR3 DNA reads TGCGCCAGCAGCTTGGACCGATCCTACAATGAGCAGTTCTTC. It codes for CASSLDRSYNEQFF.

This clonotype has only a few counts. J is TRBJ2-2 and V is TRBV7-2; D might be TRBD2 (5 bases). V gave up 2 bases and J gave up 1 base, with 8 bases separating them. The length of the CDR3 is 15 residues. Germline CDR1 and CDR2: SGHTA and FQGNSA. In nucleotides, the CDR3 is TGTGCCAGCAGCTTAATTGCGGGGAACACCGGGGAGCTGTTTTTT. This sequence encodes CASSLIAGNTGELFF.

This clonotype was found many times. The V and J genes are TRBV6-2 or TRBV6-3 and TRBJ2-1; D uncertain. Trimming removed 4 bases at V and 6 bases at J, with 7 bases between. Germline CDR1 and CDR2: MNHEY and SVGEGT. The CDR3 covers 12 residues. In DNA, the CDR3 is TGTGCCAGCAGTTCCCTGATCAATGAGCAGTTCTTC. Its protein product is CASSSLINEQFF.

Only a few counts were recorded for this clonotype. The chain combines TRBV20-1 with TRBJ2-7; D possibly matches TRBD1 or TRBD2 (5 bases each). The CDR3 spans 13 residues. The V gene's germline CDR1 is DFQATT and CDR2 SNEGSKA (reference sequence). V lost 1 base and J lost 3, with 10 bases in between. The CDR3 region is CSARGDGYYEQYF. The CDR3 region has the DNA TGCAGTGCTAGAGGGGACGGATACTACGAGCAGTACTTC.

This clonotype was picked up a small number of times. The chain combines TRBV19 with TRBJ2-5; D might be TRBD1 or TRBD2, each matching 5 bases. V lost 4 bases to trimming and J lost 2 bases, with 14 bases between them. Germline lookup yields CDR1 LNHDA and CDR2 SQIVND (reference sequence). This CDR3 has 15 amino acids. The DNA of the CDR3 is TGTGCCAGTAGTACCAAAACCGGGACGCAAGAGACCCAGTACTTC. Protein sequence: CASSTKTGTQETQYF.

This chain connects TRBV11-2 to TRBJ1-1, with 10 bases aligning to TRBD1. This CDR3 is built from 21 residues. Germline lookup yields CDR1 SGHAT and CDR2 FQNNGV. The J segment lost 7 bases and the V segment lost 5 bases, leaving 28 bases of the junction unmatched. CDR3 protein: CASSTSRDRGLRAIPPLEAFF. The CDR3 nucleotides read TGTGCCAGCAGCACCAGTAGGGACAGGGGCCTACGCGCTATCCCCCCCCTTGAAGCTTTCTTT.

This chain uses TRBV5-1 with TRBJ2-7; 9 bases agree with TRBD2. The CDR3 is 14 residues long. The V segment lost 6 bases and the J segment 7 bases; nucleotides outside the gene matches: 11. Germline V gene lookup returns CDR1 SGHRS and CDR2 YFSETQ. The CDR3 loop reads CASKMAGGPEEQYF. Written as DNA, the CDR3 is TGCGCCAGCAAGATGGCGGGAGGGCCGGAAGAGCAGTACTTC.